Detailed here is one TCR beta chain. These data belong to a study of T cell responses to AZD1222 COVID-19 vaccine. Using immunoSEQ multiplex PCR, the repertoire was profiled, and TCRdb retains in-frame clones only, with some absent. The sample lists about 84,000 clones, 86% occurring once. The CDR3 sequence is 22 residues long. Germline CDR1 and CDR2: LGHNT and FRNRAP. V was pared by 1 base and J by 3 bases, with 15 bases of the junction left unmatched. The sequencing here drew on peripheral blood, taken 28 days after the second AZD1222 dose. The chain carries TRBV12-5 and TRBJ2-2; 15 bases are a match to TRBD2. The TCR sequence derives from an adult who received the AZD1222 COVID-19 vaccine. The CDR3 DNA reads TGTGCTAGTGGTTTGGCCCCGGGACTAGCGGGAGGCCCCACCCCGCACACCGGGGAGCTGTTTTTT. This encodes CASGLAPGLAGGPTPHTGELFF.